Shown below are 2 T cell receptor beta chains from a single sample sequenced in a study of shared clonotypes between healthy human individuals (dated by TCRdb to about 2020). Library preparation used the immunoSEQ multiplex PCR assay. TCRdb took over this immuneACCESS table, retaining in-frame rearrangements with V and J assigned. Such tables are incomplete; in checked studies, under half of the missing clones stem from an unresolved V gene, and the remainder is unexplained. The sample data list 550,000 to 800,000 clones, and 80% to 95% of these were observed just once. 34% of the sample comes from the top ten. Specimen: memory CD8+ T cells from PBMCs. Sample cell subset or site, as interpreted from the label and publication: CD45RO+ cells pooled with CCR7-negative TemRA cells. The receptors were sampled from a man aged 18 to 29 in good health. Some clones in this sample may be carry-over from other donors' samples.

V gene TRBV11-2 combines with J gene TRBJ2-7; 8 bases are a match to TRBD1. The V gene end was trimmed by 1 base and the J gene end by 2 bases; junction bases not matched to a gene: 7. CDR1 and CDR2 from the germline V gene are SGHAT and FQNNGV. The CDR3 is 16 residues long. The CDR3 sequence: CASSLGPGGGTYEQYF. The CDR3 DNA follows: TGTGCCAGCAGCTTAGGTCCAGGGGGCGGAACCTACGAGCAGTACTTC.

This clone was recorded only once. The chain employs TRBV15 and TRBJ2-1; no reliable D call. The CDR3 extends over 15 amino acids. Germline V gives CDR1 LNHNV, CDR2 YYDKDF (reference sequence). The ends were cut back, 5 bases at V and 4 bases at J, with 15 bases in the middle. This chain's CDR3 is CATSSGSSLYNEQFF. The CDR3 DNA follows: TGTGCCACCAGCTCCGGGTCCTCACTTTACAATGAGCAGTTCTTC.